This T cell receptor beta chain was sequenced during a study of cytomegalovirus exposure and HLA in healthy donors. Germline CDR1 is GTSNPN and CDR2 is SVGIG (reference sequence). Between the trimmed V and J ends, which lost 5 bases and 4 bases, there was a span of 12 bases. The CDR3 has 13 amino acids. 60 Vbeta and 13 Jbeta primers were used in PCR. Assay: immunoSEQ multiplex PCR; the TCRdb copy retains only in-frame clones and omits some. The sample includes 85,000 to 100,000 clones, about nine tenths seen only once; the top ten take 9% to 9.5%. What was sequenced was PBMCs. The chain recombines TRBV30 with TRBJ2-1, with a possible D match to TRBD2 (5 bases). This receptor was identified in a man aged 25 to 45 in good health and CMV-seropositive. CDR3 loop: CAWRLPGYNEQFF. The CDR3 region has the DNA TGTGCCTGGCGACTACCCGGTTACAATGAGCAGTTCTTC.